The clone carrying this T cell receptor (beta chain) was observed at least ten times. Its target is unknown. These data originate in a study of post-analysis software for immune sequencing data. Study results and limitations: The five TRBV segments detected at higher frequency in patients than in controls included TRBV5-6, TRBV5-1 and TRBV20-1.

Each TCR beta cDNA library carried unique molecular identifiers. MiXCR, applied by TCRdb to the PCR reads, yields one record per CDR3 protein. The sample gives about 430,000 distinct CDR3 sequences, more than 30% of which show up once; approximately 7.6% is in the top ten. Trimming at V came to 6 bases and at J to 4 bases, leaving 0 bases not matched to a gene. Germline V lookup: CDR1 MNHEY, CDR2 SMNVEV (reference sequence). The CDR3 sequence is 13 residues long. The chain carries TRBV27 and TRBJ2-1; 10 positions agree with TRBD1. Sequences were obtained from blood. The source of this sequence is a girl aged 2-10 years with multiple sclerosis. CDR3 in amino acids: CASRGQGYNEQFF. CDR3 DNA sequence: TGTGCCAGCAGGGGACAGGGGTACAATGAGCAGTTCTTC.